This is a list of T cell receptor beta chains from one sample in a study of T cells after posttransplantation cyclophosphamide. Sequenced by immunoSEQ multiplex PCR; TCRdb stores in-frame clones only, minus some. The table shows some 66,000 clones, with over 85% occurring only once. The sequencing sample was made of PBMCs. The source of these receptors is a woman in her twenties or thirties in good health and a related stem cell transplant donor. CDR3s include the opening cysteine and the closing phenylalanine or tryptophan. Fields, in order: CDR3 protein, CDR3 DNA, J gene, clone size, V gene, D gene. D genes are given only for firm matches. A row's size may be missing; if present it is once, few, many or a size class.

CASSPIRGPTYNEQFF TGTGCCAGCAGTCCCATCCGAGGCCCAACCTACAATGAGCAGTTCTTC TRBJ2-1 - TRBV7-9 -
CASTIPPLPEAFF TGTGCCAGCACCATCCCTCCCCTTCCCGAAGCTTTCTTT TRBJ1-1 once TRBV5-6 -
CASSSSGTVREKLFF TGCGCCAGCAGCTCCTCCGGGACAGTGCGTGAAAAACTGTTTTTT TRBJ1-4 - TRBV5-1 TRBD1
CASKTGTGPYEQYF TGTGCCAGCAAGACCGGGACAGGACCCTACGAGCAGTACTTC TRBJ2-7 - TRBV6-5 TRBD1
CASSWGGGRTPEAFF TGTGCCAGCAGCTGGGGTGGGGGGCGTACCCCTGAAGCTTTCTTT TRBJ1-1 - TRBV5-6 -
CAISGSRGTDTQYF TGTGCCATCAGTGGGAGTCGGGGCACAGATACGCAGTATTTT TRBJ2-3 once TRBV10-3 -
CASSLGTGGYEQYF TGTGCCAGCAGCTTGGGGACAGGGGGTTACGAGCAGTACTTC TRBJ2-7 once TRBV5-6 TRBD1
CAIRGTGSTNEKLFF TGTGCCATCAGGGGCACAGGTTCAACTAATGAAAAACTGTTTTTT TRBJ1-4 - TRBV10-3 -
CASSQVRDRGGYTF TGCGCCAGCAGCCAAGTTAGGGACAGAGGCGGCTACACCTTC TRBJ1-2 - TRBV4-1 TRBD1
CASSFPSGYTF TGTGCCAGCAGCTTCCCCAGCGGCTACACCTTC TRBJ1-2 - TRBV11-2 -
CASTAVRGSNQPQHF TGTGCCAGTACCGCCGTAAGAGGAAGCAATCAGCCCCAGCATTTT TRBJ1-5 - TRBV19 -
CASSSGPSSYNEQFF TGTGCCAGCTCTTCGGGACCTAGCTCCTACAATGAGCAGTTCTTC TRBJ2-1 - TRBV18 -
CASSLDSGGYTF TGTGCCAGCAGCTTAGACTCGGGAGGCTACACCTTC TRBJ1-2 - TRBV7-2 -
CASGLIRRGGTDTQYF TGTGCTAGTGGTTTGATTCGGCGGGGGGGCACAGATACGCAGTATTTT TRBJ2-3 - TRBV12-5 TRBD2
CASSPSRIGGYTF TGTGCCAGCAGCCCATCAAGGATCGGTGGCTACACCTTC TRBJ1-2 - TRBV5-8 -
CASSPFSTGQETQYF TGTGCCAGCAGCCCCTTCTCGACAGGGCAAGAGACCCAGTACTTC TRBJ2-5 - TRBV11-2 TRBD1
CASSTRDGQDSPLHF TGTGCCAGCAGCACCCGGGACGGGCAGGATTCACCCCTCCACTTT TRBJ1-6 - TRBV7-9 -
CASSLVPGNTEAFF TGTGCCAGCAGCTTAGTCCCAGGGAACACTGAAGCTTTCTTT TRBJ1-1 - TRBV11-2 -
CASSPGGRIGYTF TGTGCCAGCAGTCCCGGAGGCAGGATTGGCTACACCTTC TRBJ1-2 - TRBV6-6 -
CASSPGGGGTEAFF TGCGCCAGCAGCCCAGGGGGGGGAGGGACTGAAGCTTTCTTT TRBJ1-1 - TRBV5-1 TRBD1
CASSQDRAYEQYF TGCGCCAGCAGCCAGGACAGAGCCTACGAGCAGTACTTC TRBJ2-7 once TRBV4-3 -
CASSLGTSGGTDTQYF TGTGCCAGCAGCTTAGGGACTAGCGGTGGCACAGATACGCAGTATTTT TRBJ2-3 - TRBV7-2 TRBD2
CASSEGQTQETQYF TGTGCCAGCAGCGAAGGACAGACCCAAGAGACCCAGTACTTC TRBJ2-5 - TRBV11-2 -
CASAGQGPEAFF TGTGCCAGCGCGGGACAGGGGCCAGAAGCTTTCTTT TRBJ1-1 - TRBV19 TRBD1
CASSPSGLNQPQHF TGTGCCAGCAGTCCGTCGGGGCTCAATCAGCCCCAGCATTTT TRBJ1-5 - TRBV6-5 -
CASRQGAYGYTF TGTGCCAGTCGACAGGGCGCCTATGGCTACACCTTC TRBJ1-2 - TRBV6-1 TRBD1
CAISPTGGPTDTQYF TGTGCCATCAGCCCCACGGGGGGGCCGACAGATACGCAGTATTTT TRBJ2-3 - TRBV10-3 TRBD2
CATSRDPERLAGELFF TGTGCCACCAGCAGAGATCCCGAGAGACTTGCCGGGGAGCTGTTTTTT TRBJ2-2 - TRBV15 -
CASSAGRTTYEQYF TGTGCCAGCAGCGCGGGACGGACGACCTACGAGCAGTACTTC TRBJ2-7 - TRBV7-8 -
CASSFEGPNYGYTF TGTGCCAGCAGCTTTGAGGGCCCTAACTATGGCTACACCTTC TRBJ1-2 - TRBV5-4 -
CASSPTGGEQYF TGTGCCAGCAGCCCGACAGGGGGCGAGCAGTACTTC TRBJ2-7 - TRBV9 TRBD1
CASRPGRTHYGYTF TGTGCCAGCAGACCGGGACGGACTCACTATGGCTACACCTTC TRBJ1-2 - TRBV27 -
CASSQSRVPNQPQHF TGTGCCAGCAGTCAAAGTAGGGTCCCGAATCAGCCCCAGCATTTT TRBJ1-5 - TRBV7-2 -
CASSLWPDEQFF TGTGCCAGCAGCTTATGGCCAGATGAGCAGTTCTTC TRBJ2-1 once TRBV11-3 -
CASSPQTGELFF TGTGCCAGCAGCCCACAAACCGGGGAGCTGTTTTTT TRBJ2-2 - TRBV5-6 -
CASSLRSEAYEQYF TGTGCCAGCAGTTTAAGAAGTGAGGCCTACGAGCAGTACTTC TRBJ2-7 - TRBV28 -
CASSGRLNTGELFF TGTGCCAGCAGTGGACGGCTGAACACCGGGGAGCTGTTTTTT TRBJ2-2 - TRBV25-1 -